This entry lists 4 T cell receptor beta chains sequenced from one sample in a study of T cells in narcolepsy. Produced via immunoSEQ multiplex PCR; TCRdb's table is partial and in-frame only. Among more than 30,000 clones, around four fifths were seen once, and the ten largest hold under 0.8%. Sequencing was carried out using memory (CD45RA-) CD4+ T cells from blood. Receptors were obtained from a human donor in good health.

This chain uses TRBV7-9 with TRBJ2-3; maybe TRBD1 (5 bases). This CDR3 contains 14 residues. Trimming took 8 bases from V and 0 from J, leaving 12 bases between them. Looked up from germline, CDR1 is SEHNR and CDR2 is FQNEAQ (reference sequence). The CDR3 sequence: CASRRVVSTDTQYF. CDR3 sequence (DNA): TGTGCCAGCCGCAGGGTTGTTAGCACAGATACGCAGTATTTT.

The CDR3, as DNA: TGTGCCAGCCGAGGGGGCACTCAGAACACTGAAGCTTTCTTT. It translates to CASRGGTQNTEAFF. This chain joins TRBV19 and TRBJ1-1; TRBD1 matches at 7 bases. V shed 9 bases, J shed 1 base, and the junction held 8 bases outside the gene matches. Germline lookup yields CDR1 LNHDA and CDR2 SQIVND (reference sequence). The CDR3 loop spans 14 amino acids.

The V and J genes are TRBV7-9 and TRBJ1-2; tentative D call: TRBD1 (5 bases). With 3 bases removed from V and 4 bases from J, the gap between germline ends came to 12 bases. CDR3 size: 14 residues. Per the germline V gene, CDR1 is SEHNR and CDR2 is FQNEAQ (reference sequence). CDR3 loop: CASSFRDRAYGYTF. CDR3 coding DNA: TGTGCCAGCAGCTTCCGGGACCGAGCCTATGGCTACACCTTC. The complete variable domain, with remaining parts taken from reference TRBV7-9 and TRBJ1-2, reads DTGVSQNPRHKITKRGQNVTFRCDPISEHNRLYWYRQTLGQGPEFLTYFQNEAQLEKSRLLSDRFSAERPKGSFSTLEIQRTEQGDSAMYLCASSFRDRAYGYTFGSGTRLTVV.

CDR3 DNA sequence: TGTGCCAGCAGCCCCCCCCCTAGAGCAGGGTTGCGGGGCACCGGGGAGCTGTTTTTT. Its protein is CASSPPPRAGLRGTGELFF. V is TRBV9 and J is TRBJ2-2; weak D call: TRBD2 (6 bases). Germline CDR1 is SGDLS and CDR2 is YYNGEE. V was pared by 4 bases and J by 4 bases, with 26 bases between. The CDR3 has 19 amino acids. Together with reference TRBV9 and TRBJ2-2, the CDR3 gives the full variable domain: DSGVTQTPKHLITATGQRVTLRCSPRSGDLSVYWYQQSLDQGLQFLIQYYNGEERAKGNILERFSAQQFPDLHSELNLSSLELGDSALYFCASSPPPRAGLRGTGELFFGEGSRLTVL.